This T cell receptor beta chain was identified during a study of shared T cell receptors in the human thymus. Only in-frame clones appear in the TCRdb table, and some are missing; sequencing was by immunoSEQ multiplex PCR. In the table there are under 450,000 clones, 85% to 95% of which are singletons. In this sample, this clone turned up once. The CDR3 is made up of 16 amino acids. V lost 4 bases and J lost 0, with 16 bases in between. From germline, CDR1 is SGDLS and CDR2 YYNGEE. The source of this sequence is a human donor. The sample taken for sequencing was thymocytes. The chain carries TRBV9 and TRBJ2-5; D possibly corresponds to TRBD2 (6 bases). The CDR3 DNA sequence: TGTGCCAGCAGCCCTCACCCTGGGAGGTACCAAGAGACCCAGTACTTC. Its protein product is CASSPHPGRYQETQYF. Together with reference TRBV9 and TRBJ2-5, the CDR3 gives the full variable domain: DSGVTQTPKHLITATGQRVTLRCSPRSGDLSVYWYQQSLDQGLQFLIQYYNGEERAKGNILERFSAQQFPDLHSELNLSSLELGDSALYFCASSPHPGRYQETQYFGPGTRLLVL.